Following are 21 T cell receptor beta chains from one sample sequenced in a study of chemoradiotherapy in HPV16-positive cancers. Sequenced by immunoSEQ multiplex PCR; TCRdb stores in-frame clones only, minus some. The sample lists approximately 15,000 clones, approximately 89% occurring once. The sequences come from tumor tissue, collected from a patient who underwent chemoradiotherapy. All receptors come from a human donor with HPV-associated anogenital cancer.

In DNA, the CDR3 is TGTGCCAGCACCTCTCAGGGTGACCTAGCCAAAAACATTCAGTACTTC. Protein sequence: CASTSQGDLAKNIQYF. The rearrangement joins TRBV11-2 to TRBJ2-4; tentatively, D is TRBD1 (5 bases). The CDR3 sequence is 16 residues long. The V gene lost 7 bases and the J gene lost 0 bases, with 16 bases spanning the gap. Germline CDR1 SGHAT, CDR2 FQNNGV. Variable domain in full (rest from reference TRBV11-2 and TRBJ2-4): EAGVAQSPRYKIIEKRQSVAFWCNPISGHATLYWYQQILGQGPKLLIQFQNNGVVDDSQLPKDRFSAERLKGVDSTLKIQPAKLEDSAVYLCASTSQGDLAKNIQYFGAGTRLSVL.

The genes are TRBV5-5 and TRBJ2-1, with 8 bases that match TRBD1. Per germline, CDR1 SGHKS and CDR2 YYEKEE (reference sequence). Germline trimming cut 7 bases from V and 7 bases from J; bases unmatched to any gene: 7. The CDR3 contains 13 residues. DNA for the CDR3: TGTGCCAGCGGACGGGACAGGAGAAATGAGCAGTTCTTC. Amino acids: CASGRDRRNEQFF.

V gene TRBV6-5 combines with J gene TRBJ2-2, with D possibly being TRBD1 (5 bases). V was trimmed by 4 bases and J by 4 bases, leaving 10 bases between them. Per germline, CDR1 MNHEY and CDR2 SVGAGI. The CDR3 contains 14 residues. The CDR3 sequence: CASSLGQFTGELFF. The CDR3 nucleotides read TGTGCCAGCAGTTTGGGGCAGTTCACCGGGGAGCTGTTTTTT.

A remark on this clone: This specimen includes other DNA sequences encoding the same CDR3. The chain recombines TRBV29-1 with TRBJ2-7; D tentatively reads TRBD1 or TRBD2 (5 bases each). Germline lookup yields CDR1 SQVTM and CDR2 ANQGSEA. The V end lost 6 bases, the J end lost 3 bases, and 15 bases lay between the germline ends. The CDR3 is 13 residues long. The CDR3 sequence is CSVGAQDNYEQYF. CDR3 nucleotide sequence: TGCAGCGTCGGGGCACAGGACAACTACGAGCAGTACTTC.

This chain uses TRBV9 with TRBJ2-5, with 8 bases fitting TRBD1. The trim removed 7 bases at V and 5 bases at J, leaving 13 bases unmatched. Germline assignment: CDR1 SGDLS and CDR2 YYNGEE. This CDR3 has 15 residues. Here the CDR3 reads CASPRQGRRQETQYF. The DNA for the CDR3 is TGTGCCAGCCCCCGACAGGGGAGGAGACAGGAGACCCAGTACTTC.

The rearrangement joins TRBV30 to TRBJ1-1; 9 positions agree with TRBD1. CDR3 length: 14 residues. V dropped 6 bases and J dropped 3; count of bases not matched to a gene: 8. Germline CDR1 GTSNPN, CDR2 SVGIG (reference sequence). This chain's CDR3 is CACIGQGTYTEAFF. The CDR3, as DNA: TGTGCCTGCATAGGACAGGGGACATACACTGAAGCTTTCTTT.

The chain is built from TRBV11-2 and TRBJ2-7, with D hard to call. Germline V CDR1 and CDR2: SGHAT, FQNNGV. Trimming cost V 5 bases and J 5 bases, with 19 bases left between them. The CDR3 consists of 15 residues. The CDR3 DNA follows: TGTGCCAGCAGCCCCCGGACCTCCCCCATGGACGAGCAGTACTTC. Translation: CASSPRTSPMDEQYF.

In DNA form, the CDR3 reads TGCAGCGTTGAATTTAGTCTAGCGGGAGACAATTTTAAAAACATTCAGTACTTC. Translated, it gives CSVEFSLAGDNFKNIQYF. The rearrangement joins TRBV29-1 to TRBJ2-4; 10 nucleotides agree with TRBD2. Unmatched junction bases numbered 14, after V lost 2 bases and J lost 4 bases. The CDR3 length is 18 residues. From germline, CDR1 is SQVTM and CDR2 ANQGSEA.

This rearrangement joins TRBV4-3 to TRBJ2-2; 7 bases agree with TRBD2. The ends lost 1 base at V and 7 bases at J; junction bases unmatched: 12. Germline V gene data show CDR1 as LGHNA and CDR2 as YSLEER. The CDR3 extends over 17 amino acids. This chain's CDR3 is CASSQVGGSGINGELFF. CDR3 bases: TGCGCCAGCAGCCAAGTTGGAGGAAGCGGGATCAACGGGGAGCTGTTTTTT.

This chain connects TRBV6-5 to TRBJ2-7; no clear D. V lost 7 bases and J 3 bases, leaving 10 bases between the germline ends. The CDR3 contains 12 residues. The V gene's germline CDR1 is MNHEY and CDR2 SVGAGI. The CDR3 is CASTGFNYEQYF. CDR3 DNA sequence: TGTGCCAGCACAGGATTCAACTACGAGCAGTACTTC.

The chain combines TRBV5-5 with TRBJ1-5, with unresolved D. Trimming took 1 base from V and 5 from J, leaving 13 bases between them. CDR1 SGHKS and CDR2 YYEKEE come from the germline V gene (reference sequence). The length of the CDR3 is 15 residues. CDR3 amino acids: CASSLFLTIDQPQHF. The CDR3 coding sequence is TGTGCCAGCAGCTTGTTTTTGACAATAGATCAGCCCCAGCATTTT.

CDR3 coding DNA: TGTGCCAGCAGTTACTCGGGACAGGGGGCAAACACCATATATTTT. Translated, it gives CASSYSGQGANTIYF. V and J are TRBV6-5 and TRBJ1-3, with 12 positions matching TRBD1. CDR3 length: 15 residues. Germline values: CDR1 MNHEY, CDR2 SVGAGI. V shed 0 bases and J 6 bases; nucleotides not matched to a gene: 0.

The chain uses TRBV5-6 and TRBJ2-7; 10 positions agree with TRBD1. Germline loops: CDR1 SGHDT, CDR2 YYEEEE. The V segment lost 3 bases and the J segment 5 bases; nucleotides outside the gene matches: 8. The CDR3 spans 15 residues. The CDR3: CASSYRTGGVDEQYF. The CDR3 DNA sequence: TGTGCCAGCAGCTACCGGACAGGGGGTGTCGACGAGCAGTACTTC.

CDR3 in DNA: TGTGCCAGCAGCTTAGGGCAGAACAATGAGCAGTTCTTC. Translated, it gives CASSLGQNNEQFF. The gene calls are TRBV7-2 and TRBJ2-1; no clear D gene. This CDR3 spans 13 amino acids. V lost 1 base and J 5 bases, leaving 6 bases between the germline ends. CDR1 is SGHTA, CDR2 FQGNSA, per germline.

This sequence joins TRBV11-3 and TRBJ2-1, with D unresolved. The CDR3 has 13 residues. Germline loops: CDR1 SGHNT, CDR2 YENEEA. Trimming shortened V by 3 bases and J by 7 bases, and 10 bases separated the two germline ends. The CDR3 DNA sequence: TGTGCCAGCAGCTTCGGCGGAAATAATGAGCAGTTCTTC. Translation: CASSFGGNNEQFF.

This chain links TRBV7-2 with TRBJ2-7, with 8 bases that match TRBD1. Germline CDR1 SGHTA, CDR2 FQGNSA. The V gene end was trimmed by 5 bases and the J gene end by 0 bases; junction bases not matched to a gene: 0. The CDR3 sequence is 13 residues long. As DNA, the CDR3 is TGTGCCAGCAGCGGGACAGGCTCCTACGAGCAGTACTTC. This gives the protein CASSGTGSYEQYF.

The sample holds one count of this clone. The chain recombines TRBV27 with TRBJ2-7; 9 bases map to TRBD2. This CDR3 has 14 amino acids. V lost 3 bases, J lost 7 bases, and 7 bases stayed unmatched. Germline lookup yields CDR1 MNHEY and CDR2 SMNVEV (reference sequence). The CDR3 DNA follows: TGTGCCAGCAGTTTTGCGGGAGGGCCGAGAGAGCAGTACTTC. Protein product: CASSFAGGPREQYF.

This chain joins TRBV10-1 and TRBJ2-1; D possibly corresponds to TRBD2 (5 bases). The CDR3 totals 13 residues. The ends were cut back, 10 bases at V and 10 bases at J, with 20 bases in the middle. The germline CDR1 and CDR2 sequences are WNHNN and SYGVQD (reference sequence). CDR3 residues: CATSHQRIGEQFF. The CDR3 region has the DNA TGCGCCACCTCCCATCAGCGGATAGGAGAGCAGTTCTTC.

The gene calls are TRBV19 and TRBJ2-3; 12 bases are shared with TRBD2. After removal of 4 bases from V and 0 bases from J, the junction contained 11 bases not matched to a gene. The germline CDR1 and CDR2 sequences are LNHDA and SQIVND (reference sequence). This CDR3 is built from 19 residues. Here the CDR3 reads CASSKGLAGGGTSTDTQYF. The CDR3 coding sequence is TGTGCCAGTAGTAAGGGGCTAGCGGGAGGGGGAACTAGCACAGATACGCAGTATTTT.

This clone turned up a few times. The V gene is TRBV5-1, the J gene TRBJ1-1; no firm D call. Per germline, CDR1 SGHRS and CDR2 YFSETQ. V lost 2 bases and J 4 bases, leaving 9 bases between the germline ends. CDR3 length: 13 amino acids. The chain's CDR3 is CASSFSRSTEAFF. The CDR3 nucleotides are TGCGCCAGCAGCTTTTCAAGGTCCACTGAAGCTTTCTTT.

This chain joins TRBV2 and TRBJ2-7; D is unclear. From germline, CDR1 is SNHLY and CDR2 FYNNEI. CDR3 length: 11 residues. V shed 6 bases and J shed 2 bases, with 5 bases lying between them. For the CDR3, the DNA is TGTGCCAGCAGAGGAACCTACGAGCAGTACTTC. Translating it yields CASRGTYEQYF.